The rows below give T cell receptor beta chains drawn from one sample of a study of T-cell memory formation after mild COVID-19. From the 5' RACE reads, TCRdb called clonotypes with MiXCR, one entry per CDR3 protein. The table lists approximately 88,000 distinct CDR3 sequences, about 23% of them singletons. The sequencing input was PBMCs or a T cell subset sorted from them (not recorded which). Every receptor here comes from a man younger than 30 who had mild COVID-19 (a few samples of this study predate the infection). Cell type and time point are not known. CDR3s include the opening cysteine and the closing phenylalanine or tryptophan. Fields, in order: V gene, J gene, D gene, clone size, CDR3 protein, CDR3 DNA. The D gene is left open where the match is weak. Expanded clones are given a class, and other clones once, few, many or no size at all.

V gene: TRBV4-1; J gene: TRBJ2-1; D gene: -; clone size: -; CDR3 protein: CASSQEGPGIHEQFF; CDR3 DNA: TGCGCCAGCAGCCAAGAAGGTCCAGGTATCCATGAGCAGTTCTTC
V gene: TRBV29-1; J gene: TRBJ1-2; D gene: -; clone size: few; CDR3 protein: CSVGTEGNYGYTF; CDR3 DNA: TGCAGCGTTGGGACAGAGGGAAACTATGGCTACACCTTC
V gene: TRBV4-1; J gene: TRBJ1-5; D gene: -; clone size: many; CDR3 protein: CASSQGGIHQPQHF; CDR3 DNA: TGCGCCAGCAGCCAGGGGGGGATACATCAGCCCCAGCATTTT
V gene: TRBV12-3/TRBV12-4; J gene: TRBJ2-1; D gene: TRBD2; clone size: few; CDR3 protein: CASSLSGGREQFF; CDR3 DNA: TGTGCCAGCAGTTTAAGCGGGGGTCGGGAGCAGTTCTTC
V gene: TRBV2; J gene: TRBJ1-6; D gene: -; clone size: -; CDR3 protein: CASTAASSYNSPLHF; CDR3 DNA: TGTGCCAGCACCGCTGCGAGCTCCTATAATTCACCCCTCCACTTT
V gene: TRBV7-6; J gene: TRBJ2-2; D gene: -; clone size: -; CDR3 protein: CASSRLQTGELFF; CDR3 DNA: TGTGCCAGCAGCCGCCTACAGACCGGGGAGCTGTTTTTT
V gene: TRBV20-1; J gene: TRBJ2-7; D gene: TRBD2; clone size: few; CDR3 protein: CSAPTSGGKSYEQYF; CDR3 DNA: TGCAGTGCTCCGACTAGCGGGGGCAAATCCTACGAGCAGTACTTC
V gene: TRBV2; J gene: TRBJ1-5; D gene: TRBD1; clone size: -; CDR3 protein: CAITKGDRGNQPQHF; CDR3 DNA: TGTGCCATCACAAAAGGGGACAGGGGCAATCAGCCCCAGCATTTT
V gene: TRBV6-5; J gene: TRBJ1-1; D gene: -; clone size: -; CDR3 protein: CASSYGGELLGNTEAFF; CDR3 DNA: TGTGCCAGCAGTTACGGTGGAGAACTTCTCGGGAACACTGAAGCTTTCTTT
V gene: TRBV6-6; J gene: TRBJ1-5; D gene: TRBD1; clone size: once; CDR3 protein: CASSYGTGGSNQPQHF; CDR3 DNA: TGTGCCAGCAGTTACGGGACAGGGGGGAGCAATCAGCCCCAGCATTTT
V gene: TRBV12-5; J gene: TRBJ2-1; D gene: -; clone size: -; CDR3 protein: CASGPTATNEQFF; CDR3 DNA: TGTGCTAGTGGTCCAACCGCCACCAATGAGCAGTTCTTC
V gene: TRBV27; J gene: TRBJ1-6; D gene: -; clone size: -; CDR3 protein: CASSPGVLNSPLHF; CDR3 DNA: TGTGCCAGCAGTCCGGGGGTGCTGAACTCACCCCTCCACTTT
V gene: TRBV7-9; J gene: TRBJ2-7; D gene: TRBD2; clone size: few; CDR3 protein: CASSLVTSGRYEQYF; CDR3 DNA: TGTGCCAGCAGCTTAGTAACTAGCGGACGCTACGAGCAGTACTTC
V gene: TRBV6-2/TRBV6-3; J gene: TRBJ2-1; D gene: -; clone size: -; CDR3 protein: CASTAEYNEQFF; CDR3 DNA: TGTGCCAGCACGGCAGAGTACAATGAGCAGTTCTTC
V gene: TRBV15; J gene: TRBJ2-4; D gene: -; clone size: -; CDR3 protein: CATSRDRSRNIQYF; CDR3 DNA: TGTGCCACCAGCAGAGATCGGAGCAGAAACATTCAGTACTTC
V gene: TRBV29-1; J gene: TRBJ2-7; D gene: -; clone size: -; CDR3 protein: CSVEGGHHYEQYF; CDR3 DNA: TGCAGCGTTGAAGGGGGACATCATTACGAGCAGTACTTC
V gene: TRBV6-2/TRBV6-3; J gene: TRBJ2-1; D gene: -; clone size: few; CDR3 protein: CASSYGGEQFF; CDR3 DNA: TGTGCCAGCAGTTATGGGGGTGAGCAGTTCTTC
V gene: TRBV4-2; J gene: TRBJ2-7; D gene: TRBD1; clone size: -; CDR3 protein: CASSQATGSSSYEQYF; CDR3 DNA: TGTGCCAGCAGCCAAGCGACAGGGTCCAGCTCCTACGAGCAGTACTTC
V gene: TRBV28; J gene: TRBJ2-1; D gene: -; clone size: few; CDR3 protein: CASSLYRDGSYNEQFF; CDR3 DNA: TGTGCCAGCAGTTTATACCGGGACGGCTCCTACAATGAGCAGTTCTTC